This TCR beta chain was documented in a study of OX40 agonist ivuxolimab in advanced cancers. Findings and caveats of the study: It was not determined which antigens were specifically recognized by the peripheral T cells that had undergone clonal expansion.

The CDR3 sequence is 14 residues long. Germline V gene sequence: CDR1 SGHDN, CDR2 FVKESK. Trimming removed 0 bases at V and 7 bases at J, with 7 bases between. Regarding this clone: Its antigen is as yet unknown.

Assay: immunoSEQ multiplex PCR; the TCRdb copy retains only in-frame clones and omits some. This table holds roughly 86,000 clones, approximately 90% found once. This TCR came from an adult with an advanced solid tumor such as melanoma, head and neck, liver or kidney cancer. The sequencing used CD4+ or CD8+ T cells sorted from blood, collected in a trial of the OX40 agonist ivuxolimab. The chain joins TRBV14 to TRBJ1-6, with D hard to call. DNA of the CDR3: TGTGCCAGCAGCCAAGAGGTCAGCAATTCACCCCTCCACTTT. Residues: CASSQEVSNSPLHF.